The 22 T cell receptor beta chains below all came from one sample that was sequenced in a study of blood T cells in healthy people across ages. A sample-barcoded 5' primer and a J-beta primer mix were used in a second PCR of about 7 to 11 cycles. TCRdb ran MiXCR on the 5' RACE reads and lists one entry per CDR3 protein. The table includes around 1.7 million distinct CDR3 sequences, roughly 27% detected once. Input material: blood. These receptors were collected from a woman between 25 and 40 years old in good health.

The chain recombines TRBV28 with TRBJ2-7, with D tentatively TRBD1 (6 bases). The germline gives CDR1 MDHEN, CDR2 SYDVKM. This CDR3 is built from 16 residues. Trimming took 2 bases from V and 3 from J, leaving 17 bases between them. The CDR3 protein is CASSLILHTGRYEQYF. The CDR3 nucleotides read TGTGCCAGCAGTTTAATTCTGCATACAGGGCGCTACGAGCAGTACTTC. The complete variable domain, with remaining parts taken from reference TRBV28 and TRBJ2-7, reads DVKVTQSSRYLVKRTGEKVFLECVQDMDHENMFWYRQDPGLGLRLIYFSYDVKMKEKGDIPEGYSVSREKKERFSLILESASTNQTSMYLCASSLILHTGRYEQYFGPGTRLTVT.

This clonotype was seen just once. The rearrangement uses TRBV4-1 and TRBJ2-7; tentatively, D is TRBD1 or TRBD2 (5 bases each). V gave up 2 bases and J gave up 5 bases, with 10 bases separating them. Germline values: CDR1 MGHRA, CDR2 YSYEKL. This CDR3 has 13 amino acids. The CDR3 nucleotides are TGCGCCAGCAGCCAATGGGTGGGGGACGAGCAGTACTTC. Its translation: CASSQWVGDEQYF.

This chain uses TRBV7-3 with TRBJ1-1; 8 positions agree with TRBD1. This CDR3 is built from 13 residues. V shed 6 bases, J shed 7 bases, and the junction held 7 bases outside the gene matches. Germline V gene sequence: CDR1 SGHTA, CDR2 FQGTGA. The CDR3: CASSSGQGNEAFF. DNA for the CDR3: TGTGCCAGCAGTTCCGGACAGGGAAATGAAGCTTTCTTT.

A few counts support this clonotype. This chain connects TRBV5-1 to TRBJ2-7; D is unresolved. Germline assignment: CDR1 SGHRS and CDR2 YFSETQ. This CDR3 is built from 14 residues. V was pared by 9 bases and J by 1 base, with 17 bases between. CDR3 in DNA: TGCGCCAACCCTTCCTGGAGTGGATCCTACGAGCAGTACTTC. Protein product: CANPSWSGSYEQYF.

This clonotype was found many times. V and J are TRBV9 and TRBJ2-1; 7 nucleotides match TRBD2. The CDR3 covers 16 residues. After removal of 0 bases from V and 7 bases from J, the junction contained 10 bases not matched to a gene. From germline, CDR1 is SGDLS and CDR2 YYNGEE. DNA of the CDR3: TGTGCCAGCAGCGTAGCTGGGGGGGAGCCGGGGAATGAGCAGTTCTTC. It is translated as CASSVAGGEPGNEQFF. Supplemented by reference TRBV9 and TRBJ2-1, the full variable domain reads DSGVTQTPKHLITATGQRVTLRCSPRSGDLSVYWYQQSLDQGLQFLIQYYNGEERAKGNILERFSAQQFPDLHSELNLSSLELGDSALYFCASSVAGGEPGNEQFFGPGTRLTVL.

In its sample, this clonotype was seen a few times. The V gene is TRBV9, the J gene TRBJ2-6; no clear D gene. The CDR3 contains 15 residues. Trimming took 0 bases from V and 3 from J, leaving 7 bases between them. Germline V gene lookup returns CDR1 SGDLS and CDR2 YYNGEE. CDR3 nucleotides: TGTGCCAGCAGCGTAGGCTGGGTTGGGGCCAACGTCCTGACTTTC. Amino acid sequence: CASSVGWVGANVLTF.

A single count supports this clonotype. The chain recombines TRBV20-1 with TRBJ2-3; 9 bases are a match to TRBD2. The length of the CDR3 is 16 residues. Germline assignment: CDR1 DFQATT and CDR2 SNEGSKA (reference sequence). The junction had 9 bases not matched to a gene; V was cut back by 4 bases and J by 1 base. The DNA for the CDR3 is TGCAGTGCTACAGCAACTCGGACTAGCGGCACAGATACGCAGTATTTT. It yields the protein CSATATRTSGTDTQYF.

This sequence joins TRBV18 and TRBJ1-5; D is unclear. This CDR3 is built from 15 residues. V lost 8 bases and J 9 bases, leaving 23 bases between the germline ends. Germline lookup yields CDR1 KGHSH and CDR2 LQKENI. The CDR3: CASTTLGEELGPQHF. The CDR3 DNA sequence: TGTGCCAGCACTACCCTCGGGGAAGAATTAGGGCCCCAGCATTTT.

This chain uses TRBV20-1 with TRBJ2-1; D is perhaps TRBD2 (7 bases). With 6 bases removed from V and 7 bases from J, the gap between germline ends came to 19 bases. The CDR3 totals 14 residues. Looked up from germline, CDR1 is DFQATT and CDR2 is SNEGSKA (reference sequence). CDR3 protein: CSAPRGGAGNEQFF. For the CDR3, the DNA is TGCAGTGCCCCTAGGGGGGGGGCAGGGAATGAGCAGTTCTTC.

The chain combines TRBV5-1 with TRBJ1-2; no clear D. The CDR3 totals 18 residues. With 2 bases removed from V and 6 bases from J, the gap between germline ends came to 26 bases. Germline CDR1 and CDR2: SGHRS and YFSETQ. The CDR3 loop is CASSFFSRTLAEWHGYTF. The DNA for the CDR3 is TGCGCCAGCAGCTTTTTTAGCAGGACCTTGGCTGAGTGGCATGGCTACACCTTC.

The chain employs TRBV20-1 and TRBJ2-3, with D unclear. The germline V gene has CDR1 DFQATT and CDR2 SNEGSKA (reference sequence). Trimming stripped 2 bases from V and 0 bases from J, with 9 bases between. The CDR3 consists of 14 residues. The CDR3 bases are TGCAGTGCTAGACCGGCCCCTAGCACAGATACGCAGTATTTT. It codes for CSARPAPSTDTQYF.

The sample holds a few counts of this clonotype. This rearrangement joins TRBV6-1 to TRBJ2-5; D remains unclear. Germline V gene data show CDR1 as MNHNS and CDR2 as SASEGT. The CDR3 consists of 13 residues. V was trimmed by 2 bases and J by 1 base, leaving 5 bases between them. CDR3 sequence reads: CASSEWGQETQYF. The CDR3 nucleotides read TGTGCCAGCAGTGAATGGGGCCAAGAGACCCAGTACTTC.

This clonotype was observed many times. This chain joins TRBV12-3 or TRBV12-4 and TRBJ2-6; D is unresolved. CDR3 length equals 13 residues. The V and J ends lost 8 bases and 0 bases respectively, with 5 bases between them. In DNA, the CDR3 is TGTGCCAGCGCTCTCTCTGGGGCCAACGTCCTGACTTTC. Its translation is CASALSGANVLTF.

This clonotype appeared many times. The gene calls are TRBV5-1 and TRBJ2-1; 8 bases match TRBD2. Germline V gene data show CDR1 as SGHRS and CDR2 as YFSETQ. The CDR3 is 14 amino acids. Trimming at V came to 2 bases and at J to 5 bases, leaving 3 bases not matched to a gene. In nucleotides, the CDR3 is TGCGCCAGCAGCTTCCCGCGGGGGGACAATGAGCAGTTCTTC. Its protein product is CASSFPRGDNEQFF.

In this sample, this clonotype turned up a few times. The rearrangement joins TRBV7-2 to TRBJ2-7; D gene uncertain. This CDR3 contains 14 residues. CDR1 and CDR2 from the germline V gene are SGHTA and FQGNSA. The V and J ends lost 2 bases and 6 bases respectively, with 14 bases between them. CDR3 region: CASSLPGFGAEQYF. In DNA, the CDR3 is TGTGCCAGCAGCTTACCCGGGTTCGGCGCCGAGCAGTACTTC.

The J gene is TRBJ2-1, the V gene TRBV20-1, with 15 positions matching TRBD2. This CDR3 contains 17 residues. Trimming removed 4 bases from V and 2 bases from J; junction bases left unmatched: 6. CDR1 DFQATT and CDR2 SNEGSKA come from the germline V gene (reference sequence). CDR3 amino acids: CSAIGTSGRLTYNEQFF. As DNA, the CDR3 is TGCAGTGCTATCGGGACTAGCGGGAGGTTAACCTACAATGAGCAGTTCTTC.

The rearrangement joins TRBV7-8 to TRBJ2-1, with 8 bases fitting TRBD2. The CDR3 consists of 16 residues. V dropped 4 bases and J dropped 3; count of bases not matched to a gene: 8. The germline V gene encodes CDR1 SGHVS and CDR2 FQNEAQ. The CDR3 sequence: CASSSISGTYYNEQFF. The DNA of the CDR3 is TGTGCCAGCAGCTCTATTAGCGGGACGTACTACAATGAGCAGTTCTTC.

This clonotype was found a few times. CDR3 DNA sequence: TGTGCCAGTAGTGGACGGACCGCAGCCGCGGAGACCCAGTACTTC. Protein: CASSGRTAAAETQYF. This rearrangement joins TRBV19 to TRBJ2-5; D is unresolved. V dropped 5 bases and J dropped 5 bases, with 18 bases sitting between them. Germline CDR1 LNHDA, CDR2 SQIVND (reference sequence). CDR3 length equals 15 residues. Supplemented by reference TRBV19 and TRBJ2-5, the full variable domain reads DGGITQSPKYLFRKEGQNVTLSCEQNLNHDAMYWYRQDPGQGLRLIYYSQIVNDFQKGDIAEGYSVSREKKESFPLTVTSAQKNPTAFYLCASSGRTAAAETQYFGPGTRLLVL.

This chain links TRBV7-2 with TRBJ2-3, with D possibly matching TRBD2 (6 bases). The V and J ends lost 8 bases and 6 bases respectively, with 12 bases between them. This CDR3 contains 12 residues. CDR1 is SGHTA, CDR2 FQGNSA, per germline. CDR3 in amino acids: CASPPSGDTQYF. CDR3 DNA: TGTGCCAGCCCCCCAAGCGGGGATACGCAGTATTTT.

The sample holds a few counts of this clonotype. A much larger clone is a single base away; this may be a read error. This rearrangement joins TRBV18 to TRBJ2-4, with 9 bases fitting TRBD1. There are 18 residues in the CDR3. Losses at the gene ends were 4 bases for V and 13 bases for J; bases not matched to a gene: 23. Germline lookup yields CDR1 KGHSH and CDR2 LQKENI. Here the CDR3 reads CASSLLETGTGSYNEQYF. In nucleotides, the CDR3 is TGTGCCAGCTCACTCTTGGAGACCGGGACAGGGTCCTACAATGAGCAGTACTTC.

There are a few counts of this clonotype. The chain carries TRBV2 and TRBJ1-5; the D is unclear. This CDR3 comprises 12 residues. Trimming pared 4 bases from V and 5 bases from J, leaving 6 bases between. The germline V gene has CDR1 SNHLY and CDR2 FYNNEI. Here the CDR3 reads CASSGEDQPQHF. Here the CDR3 DNA reads TGTGCCAGCAGTGGAGAAGATCAGCCCCAGCATTTT.

The chain employs TRBV7-9 and TRBJ2-2; a possible D gene is TRBD1 (6 bases). V gave up 3 bases and J gave up 4 bases, with 12 bases separating them. This CDR3 comprises 15 residues. CDR1 SEHNR and CDR2 FQNEAQ come from the germline V gene (reference sequence). The CDR3: CASSFRDNLTGELFF. CDR3 in DNA: TGTGCCAGCAGCTTCCGGGACAACCTCACCGGGGAGCTGTTTTTT. The complete variable domain, with remaining parts taken from reference TRBV7-9 and TRBJ2-2, reads DTGVSQNPRHKITKRGQNVTFRCDPISEHNRLYWYRQTLGQGPEFLTYFQNEAQLEKSRLLSDRFSAERPKGSFSTLEIQRTEQGDSAMYLCASSFRDNLTGELFFGEGSRLTVL.